This passage covers 18 T cell receptor beta chains from one sample sequenced in a study of T-cell memory formation after mild COVID-19. TCRdb analysed the 5' RACE reads with MiXCR anew, one entry per CDR3 protein. The sample has over 300,000 distinct CDR3 sequences, 20% to 25% seen once. Specimen: PBMCs or a T cell subset sorted from them (not recorded which). The receptor set was obtained from a man younger than 35 who had mild COVID-19 (a few samples of this study predate the infection). Cell type and time point are not known.

The chain uses TRBV5-1 and TRBJ2-2; 11 positions match TRBD2. Germline V CDR1 and CDR2: SGHRS, YFSETQ. The CDR3 is 16 amino acids. Losses at the gene ends were 4 bases for V and 2 bases for J; bases not matched to a gene: 4. The CDR3 loop is CASSGGTSGNTGELFF. The CDR3, as DNA: TGCGCCAGCAGCGGAGGGACTAGCGGTAACACCGGGGAGCTGTTTTTT.

This clonotype was seen a few times. The chain combines TRBV6-6 with TRBJ2-1, with D unresolved. CDR3 length equals 14 residues. The germline CDR1 and CDR2 sequences are MNHNY and SVGAGI (reference sequence). Trimming shortened V by 11 bases and J by 2 bases, and 16 bases separated the two germline ends. For the CDR3, the DNA is TGTGCCTCGGACCCGAAGGGTCCCTACAATGAGCAGTTCTTC. Residues: CASDPKGPYNEQFF.

The V call is TRBV29-1, the J call TRBJ2-1; 9 bases are shared with TRBD1. Trimming at V came to 4 bases and at J to 8 bases, leaving 3 bases not matched to a gene. Germline CDR1 reads SQVTM; CDR2 reads ANQGSEA. The CDR3 contains 12 residues. The CDR3 DNA reads TGCAGCGTTGGGACAGGGGAGGATGAGCAGTTCTTC. Residues: CSVGTGEDEQFF.

This clonotype came up a few times. The chain couples TRBV7-2 to TRBJ2-3; 7 positions match TRBD2. The V gene's germline CDR1 is SGHTA and CDR2 FQGNSA. The CDR3 extends over 17 amino acids. The ends lost 5 bases at V and 0 bases at J; junction bases unmatched: 11. CDR3 residues: CASSPPSGLLSTDTQYF. CDR3 DNA: TGTGCCAGCAGCCCCCCTTCGGGACTACTCAGCACAGATACGCAGTATTTT.

On this clonotype: One end of the junction fails to match germline, which may point to a read error. The chain carries TRBV5-6 and TRBJ1-1; D gene uncertain. The V gene's germline CDR1 is SGHDT and CDR2 YYEEEE. The CDR3 contains 12 residues. The CDR3 loop reads CASSLTQRMGSF. The CDR3 DNA is TGTGCCAGCAGCTTGACACAGCGGATGGGGTCTTTT.

The rearrangement links TRBV5-1 to TRBJ2-6; D unresolved. The CDR3 consists of 14 residues. From germline, CDR1 is SGHRS and CDR2 YFSETQ. V gave up 5 bases and J gave up 4 bases, with 10 bases separating them. In DNA form, the CDR3 reads TGCGCCAGCAGGGACGGCGTGGGGGCCAACGTCCTGACTTTC. Translation gives CASRDGVGANVLTF.

The chain carries TRBV15 and TRBJ1-5; D call uncertain. The CDR3 sequence is 13 residues long. Trimming removed 0 bases from V and 2 bases from J, with 2 bases in between. Germline V gene data show CDR1 as LNHNV and CDR2 as YYDKDF (reference sequence). CDR3 DNA sequence: TGTGCCACCAGCAGAGATGGCAATCAGCCCCAGCATTTT. Protein product: CATSRDGNQPQHF.

The chain links TRBV25-1 to TRBJ1-2, with D maybe TRBD1 (5 bases). The germline V gene encodes CDR1 MGHDK and CDR2 SYGVNS. Trimming took off 5 bases at V and 8 bases at J, with 18 bases between the two ends. This CDR3 is built from 14 residues. CDR3 nucleotides: TGTGCCAGCAGTCCCCCGGGCCAGGGTAGAGGCTACACCTTC. This sequence encodes CASSPPGQGRGYTF.

This sequence joins TRBV12-3 or TRBV12-4 and TRBJ1-4; TRBD1 matches 10 bases. The CDR3 has 13 residues. J was trimmed by 7 bases and V by 6 bases; bases with no gene match: 2. The CDR3 sequence: CASSRDRGEKLFF. The CDR3 DNA is TGTGCCAGCAGCCGGGACAGGGGTGAAAAACTGTTTTTT.

This clonotype was seen a handful of times. V gene TRBV7-2 combines with J gene TRBJ1-2, with 7 bases fitting TRBD1. CDR3 length equals 18 residues. After removal of 5 bases from V and 0 bases from J, the junction contained 15 bases not matched to a gene. Germline CDR1 is SGHTA and CDR2 is FQGNSA. Here the CDR3 DNA reads TGTGCCAGCAGCCCCCATCAGGGGGGCGGTTTTACTAACTATGGCTACACCTTC. Translating gives CASSPHQGGGFTNYGYTF.

The V call is TRBV20-1, the J call TRBJ2-2, with a possible D match to TRBD1 (5 bases). The V end was cut by 3 bases, the J end by 0 bases, with 14 bases between. Germline-derived CDR1 and CDR2 are DFQATT and SNEGSKA (reference sequence). The CDR3 spans 16 residues. The CDR3 nucleotides read TGCAGTGCTAGGACGTGGGGCGTCGCGAACACCGGGGAGCTGTTTTTT. This encodes CSARTWGVANTGELFF.

This clonotype turned up a few times. J is TRBJ1-5 and V is TRBV6-5; possible D gene TRBD1, 6 bases. The V end was cut by 0 bases, the J end by 6 bases, with 12 bases between. The germline V gene encodes CDR1 MNHEY and CDR2 SVGAGI. The CDR3 loop spans 15 amino acids. CDR3 protein: CASSYSTGPSQPQHF. In DNA, the CDR3 is TGTGCCAGCAGTTACTCGACAGGTCCAAGTCAGCCCCAGCATTTT.

The genes are TRBV19 and TRBJ2-2, with 10 bases matching TRBD1. The ends lost 4 bases at V and 6 bases at J; junction bases unmatched: 8. Germline assignment: CDR1 LNHDA and CDR2 SQIVND (reference sequence). The CDR3 sequence is 16 residues long. DNA of the CDR3: TGTGCCAGTAGTACTTGGACAGGGGGTAGTTCCGGGGAGCTGTTTTTT. Encoded protein: CASSTWTGGSSGELFF.

The rearrangement joins TRBV20-1 to TRBJ1-2; maybe TRBD1 (5 bases). Germline V gene sequence: CDR1 DFQATT, CDR2 SNEGSKA (reference sequence). V lost 0 bases, J lost 3 bases, and 11 bases lay in between. CDR3 length equals 14 residues. The CDR3 is CSARDMGGDYGYTF. The CDR3 coding sequence is TGCAGTGCTAGAGATATGGGAGGGGACTATGGCTACACCTTC.

The chain has TRBV12-3 or TRBV12-4 and TRBJ1-1; 11 bases align to TRBD1. The CDR3 spans 18 residues. Trimming removed 2 bases from V and 4 bases from J; junction bases left unmatched: 12. The CDR3 spells CASSLLGGGQGAITEAFF. CDR3 coding DNA: TGTGCCAGCAGTTTATTAGGTGGAGGACAGGGGGCGATCACTGAAGCTTTCTTT.

The J gene is TRBJ1-2, the V gene TRBV5-5; 7 positions agree with TRBD1. The V gene's germline CDR1 is SGHKS and CDR2 YYEKEE (reference sequence). The CDR3 loop spans 14 amino acids. The V gene end was trimmed by 2 bases and the J gene end by 8 bases; junction bases not matched to a gene: 9. The CDR3 spells CASSLQGSAGGYTF. In DNA form, the CDR3 reads TGTGCCAGCAGCTTACAGGGGTCGGCGGGAGGCTACACCTTC.

In this sample, this clonotype turned up a few times. The V gene is TRBV6-6, the J gene TRBJ2-1; 10 nucleotides agree with TRBD2. Germline loops: CDR1 MNHNY, CDR2 SVGAGI (reference sequence). This CDR3 comprises 15 residues. Trimming at V came to 7 bases and at J to 7 bases, leaving 10 bases not matched to a gene. The CDR3 is CASIAGGIGRNEQFF. CDR3 bases: TGTGCCAGCATAGCGGGGGGCATCGGCAGGAATGAGCAGTTCTTC.

As regards this clonotype: A much larger clonotype is one base distant, so this may be a read error. The rearrangement links TRBV6-2 or TRBV6-3 to TRBJ1-6; no clear D gene. There are 17 residues in the CDR3. From germline, CDR1 is MNHEY and CDR2 SVGEGT. Trimming shortened V by 6 bases and J by 6 bases, and 21 bases separated the two germline ends. The chain's CDR3 is CASSPQPGRRRNSPLHF. As DNA, the CDR3 is TGTGCCAGCAGCCCCCAACCAGGCAGGCGACGTAATTCACCCCTCCACTTT.